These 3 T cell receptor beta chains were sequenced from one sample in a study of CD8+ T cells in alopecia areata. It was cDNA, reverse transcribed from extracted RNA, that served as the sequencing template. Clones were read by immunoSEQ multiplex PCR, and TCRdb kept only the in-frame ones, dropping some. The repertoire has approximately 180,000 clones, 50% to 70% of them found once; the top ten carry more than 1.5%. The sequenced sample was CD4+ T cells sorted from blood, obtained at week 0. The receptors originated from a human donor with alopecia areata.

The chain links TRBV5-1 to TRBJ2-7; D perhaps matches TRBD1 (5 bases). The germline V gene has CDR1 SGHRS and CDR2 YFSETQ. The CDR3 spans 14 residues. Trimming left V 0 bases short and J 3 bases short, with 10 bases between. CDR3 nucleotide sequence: TGCGCCAGCAGCTTGGGACTGGACATCTACGAGCAGTACTTC. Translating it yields CASSLGLDIYEQYF.

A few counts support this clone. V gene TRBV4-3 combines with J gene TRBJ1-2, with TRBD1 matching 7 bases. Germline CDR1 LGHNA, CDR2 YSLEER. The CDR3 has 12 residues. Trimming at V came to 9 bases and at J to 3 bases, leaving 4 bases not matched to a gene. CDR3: CASQGEDYGYTF. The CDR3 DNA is TGCGCCAGTCAGGGGGAAGACTATGGCTACACCTTC.

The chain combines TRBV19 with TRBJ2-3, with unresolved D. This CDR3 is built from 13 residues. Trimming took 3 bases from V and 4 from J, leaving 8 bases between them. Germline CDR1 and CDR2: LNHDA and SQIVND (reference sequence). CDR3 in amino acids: CASSIHPADTQYF. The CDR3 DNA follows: TGTGCCAGTAGTATCCACCCGGCAGATACGCAGTATTTT.